The 8 T cell receptor beta chains reported below all come from one sample, sequenced in a study of blood T cell repertoires in COVID-19. Using immunoSEQ multiplex PCR, the repertoire was profiled, and TCRdb retains in-frame clones only, with some absent. The sample yields around 130,000 clones, 70% to 85% seen once. The sample consisted of peripheral blood. Source of these receptors: a woman in her fifties or sixties with acute or convalescent COVID-19.

The chain recombines TRBV5-1 with TRBJ2-6; the match to TRBD1 covers 11 bases. J gave up 2 bases and V 4 bases, and 5 bases lay outside the gene matches. This CDR3 is 17 amino acids long. Germline V lookup: CDR1 SGHRS, CDR2 YFSETQ. DNA for the CDR3: TGCGCCAGCAGCACAAGGACAGGGGGCGCTGGGGCCAACGTCCTGACTTTC. This gives the protein CASSTRTGGAGANVLTF.

The CDR3 DNA is TGTGCCAGCTCACCTCGCGGGAATCAGCCCCAGCATTTT. Translating gives CASSPRGNQPQHF. The chain recombines TRBV18 with TRBJ1-5; no firm D call. CDR3 size: 13 residues. V was trimmed by 3 bases and J by 4 bases, leaving 7 bases between them. CDR1 KGHSH and CDR2 LQKENI come from the germline V gene.

The rearrangement joins TRBV6-2 or TRBV6-3 to TRBJ2-3; TRBD1 matches 8 bases. V was pared by 5 bases and J by 1 base, with 8 bases of the junction left unmatched. CDR1 and CDR2 from the germline V gene are MNHEY and SVGEGT. The CDR3 runs to 16 residues. DNA of the CDR3: TGTGCCAGCAGTGCCCTTCCGGGACAGGGCACAGATACGCAGTATTTT. It specifies CASSALPGQGTDTQYF.

The chain carries TRBV19 and TRBJ1-6; D is unclear. CDR1 and CDR2 (germline): LNHDA, SQIVND (reference sequence). Deletions cut 6 bases from V and 3 bases from J, with 12 bases between. The CDR3 length is 15 residues. This chain's CDR3 is CASSPGEIYNSPLHF. DNA for the CDR3: TGTGCCAGTAGCCCCGGAGAGATCTATAATTCACCCCTCCACTTT.

The chain carries TRBV2 and TRBJ1-3, with a tentative D call TRBD1 (5 bases). The CDR3 length is 11 residues. Germline CDR1 reads SNHLY; CDR2 reads FYNNEI. Trimming cost V 8 bases and J 4 bases, with 6 bases left between them. The CDR3 nucleotides read TGTGCCAGCCGGGGGGGAAACACCATATATTTT. This encodes CASRGGNTIYF.

V gene TRBV3-1 (or the pseudogene TRBV3-2) combines with J gene TRBJ2-7, with D unresolved. There are 14 residues in the CDR3. From germline, CDR1 is LGHDT and CDR2 YNNKEL (reference sequence). With 3 bases removed from V and 2 bases from J, the gap between germline ends came to 11 bases. The CDR3 DNA is TGTGCCAGCAGCCATCATGACTCCCCCTACGAGCAGTACTTC. Translating gives CASSHHDSPYEQYF.

V gene TRBV7-9 combines with J gene TRBJ1-2; TRBD1 aligns across 9 bases. Germline lookup yields CDR1 SEHNR and CDR2 FQNEAQ (reference sequence). The junction had 3 bases not matched to a gene; V was cut back by 7 bases and J by 3 bases. The CDR3 sequence is 13 residues long. DNA for the CDR3: TGTGCCAGCACGGGACAGGGAGACTATGGCTACACCTTC. Encoded protein: CASTGQGDYGYTF.

This rearrangement joins TRBV7-9 to TRBJ1-5, with D perhaps matching TRBD1 (6 bases). Deletions cut 5 bases from V and 5 bases from J, with 10 bases between. The CDR3 is 13 residues long. Germline-derived CDR1 and CDR2 are SEHNR and FQNEAQ (reference sequence). The CDR3 is CASSRTEDQPQHF. As DNA, the CDR3 is TGTGCCAGCAGCCGGACAGAGGATCAGCCCCAGCATTTT.